Listed below are T cell receptor beta chains from one sample, sequenced in a study of CD8 T cells in Susac syndrome. TCRdb re-called the immunoSEQ multiplex PCR reads with MiXCR, one entry per CDR3 protein. The sample has 80,000 to 90,000 distinct CDR3 sequences; 90% to 95% are singletons. Input material: CD8+ T cells from PBMCs. Receptors were obtained from a human donor in good health. Both conserved end residues are part of each CDR3. The D gene is left open where the match is weak. Part of the rows lack a size; the others show once, few, many or a class for expanded clones.

j_call cdr3_length d_call clone_size v_call cdr3_aa cdr3_nt
TRBJ1-5 13 - - TRBV29-1 CSVEEGFNQPQHF TGCAGCGTTGAAGAAGGTTTCAATCAGCCCCAGCATTTT
TRBJ2-7 14 - - TRBV11-2 CASLGWANSYEQYF TGTGCCAGCCTAGGCTGGGCTAACTCCTACGAGCAGTACTTC
TRBJ1-5 14 - - TRBV16 CASSQGQVGQPQHF TGTGCCAGCAGCCAAGGTCAGGTGGGACAGCCCCAGCATTTT
TRBJ2-1 11 - - TRBV12-3/TRBV12-4 CASSLTHEQFF TGTGCCAGCAGTTTAACCCATGAGCAGTTCTTC
TRBJ2-7 15 TRBD2 - TRBV27 CASSLGRGVGYEQYF TGTGCCAGCAGTTTGGGGCGGGGGGTCGGCTACGAGCAGTACTTC
TRBJ1-2 15 - - TRBV7-9 CASSFEVPGKGGYTF TGTGCCAGCAGCTTTGAGGTCCCGGGAAAGGGTGGCTACACCTTC
TRBJ2-7 13 - - TRBV11-2 CASTADSSYEQYF TGTGCCAGCACAGCTGATAGCTCCTACGAGCAGTACTTC
TRBJ2-1 14 - - TRBV7-3 CASSFGGIYNEQFF TGTGCCAGCAGCTTTGGCGGGATCTACAATGAGCAGTTCTTC
TRBJ2-1 15 - once TRBV15 CATSREIGGMDEQFF TGTGCCACCAGCAGAGAAATTGGGGGAATGGATGAGCAGTTCTTC
TRBJ2-4 13 - - TRBV7-9 CASSFDLEGIQYF TGTGCCAGCAGCTTCGACCTCGAGGGTATTCAGTACTTC
TRBJ1-2 15 - - TRBV13 CASSLGSGAYYGYTF TGTGCCAGCAGCTTAGGCTCGGGGGCCTACTATGGCTACACCTTC
TRBJ1-1 16 - - TRBV6-5 CASSYSRGRGNTEAFF TGTGCCAGCAGTTACTCGAGGGGGAGGGGGAACACTGAAGCTTTCTTT
TRBJ1-5 15 - - TRBV6-1 CASSEWIRSNQPQHF TGTGCCAGCAGTGAGTGGATTAGGAGCAATCAGCCCCAGCATTTT
TRBJ2-3 15 - - TRBV6-2/TRBV6-3 CASTPPDYSTDTQYF TGTGCCAGCACCCCGCCCGACTACAGCACAGATACGCAGTATTTT
TRBJ1-6 15 - - TRBV13 CASSLDRDLNSPLHF TGTGCCAGCAGCTTAGACAGGGACCTAAATTCACCCCTCCACTTT
TRBJ2-3 14 - - TRBV2 CATAHRQSTDTQYF TGTGCCACAGCACACCGACAGAGCACAGATACGCAGTATTTT
TRBJ2-7 14 TRBD2 - TRBV10-2 CASSVTSGEFEQYF TGCGCCAGCAGTGTCACTAGCGGGGAGTTCGAGCAGTACTTC
TRBJ1-6 19 - once TRBV28 CASSLRVEVLVSDNSPLHF TGTGCCAGCAGTTTAAGGGTAGAGGTTCTAGTGTCGGATAATTCACCCCTCCACTTT
TRBJ2-2 12 - - TRBV1 CTSSQDTRELFF TGCACCAGCAGCCAAGACACTAGGGAGCTGTTTTTT
TRBJ1-1 16 - - TRBV6-1 CASKVKDGDMNTEAFF TGTGCCAGCAAAGTAAAGGACGGTGACATGAACACTGAAGCTTTCTTT
TRBJ2-1 15 TRBD1 - TRBV6-5 CASSPETGGNNEQFF TGTGCCAGCAGCCCCGAGACAGGGGGGAACAATGAGCAGTTCTTC
TRBJ2-5 13 - few TRBV5-6 CASSPGGGETQYF TGTGCCAGCAGCCCGGGGGGCGGGGAGACCCAGTACTTC
TRBJ2-7 15 - - TRBV7-9 CASSWRDSGLHEQYF TGTGCCAGCAGCTGGAGGGACAGCGGTTTGCACGAGCAGTACTTC
TRBJ2-5 12 - - TRBV20-1 CSANLGWETQYF TGCAGTGCTAATTTGGGGTGGGAGACCCAGTACTTC
TRBJ1-5 12 - few TRBV3-1 CASSRGNQPQHF TGTGCCAGCAGCCGCGGTAATCAGCCCCAGCATTTT
TRBJ2-7 11 - - TRBV5-6 CASSLASEQYF TGTGCCAGCAGCTTGGCTAGCGAGCAGTACTTC